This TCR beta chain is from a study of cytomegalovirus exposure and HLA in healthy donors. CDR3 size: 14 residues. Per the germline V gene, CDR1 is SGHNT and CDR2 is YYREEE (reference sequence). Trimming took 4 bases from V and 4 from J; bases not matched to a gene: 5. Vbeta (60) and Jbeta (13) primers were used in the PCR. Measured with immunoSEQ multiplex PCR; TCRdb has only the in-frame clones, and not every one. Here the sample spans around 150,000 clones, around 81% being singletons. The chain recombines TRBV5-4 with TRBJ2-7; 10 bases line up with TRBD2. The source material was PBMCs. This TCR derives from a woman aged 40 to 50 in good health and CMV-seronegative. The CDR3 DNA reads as TGTGCCAGCAGCCTAGCGGGAGATATTTACGAGCAGTACTTC. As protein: CASSLAGDIYEQYF.